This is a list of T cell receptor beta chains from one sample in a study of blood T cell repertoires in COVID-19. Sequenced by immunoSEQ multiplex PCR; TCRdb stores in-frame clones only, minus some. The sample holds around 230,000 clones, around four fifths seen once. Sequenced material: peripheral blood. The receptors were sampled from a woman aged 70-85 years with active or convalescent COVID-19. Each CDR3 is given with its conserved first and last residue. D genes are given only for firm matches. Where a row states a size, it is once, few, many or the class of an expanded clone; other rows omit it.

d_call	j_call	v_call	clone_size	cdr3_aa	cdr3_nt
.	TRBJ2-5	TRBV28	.	CASSSPLRETQYF	TGTGCCAGCAGTTCCCCCCTCAGGGAGACCCAGTACTTC
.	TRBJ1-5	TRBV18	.	CASSPPGGGQPQHF	TGTGCCAGCTCACCACCGGGGGGAGGTCAGCCCCAGCATTTT
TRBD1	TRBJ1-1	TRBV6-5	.	CASRPWLQGDNEAFF	TGTGCCAGCAGGCCGTGGTTACAGGGGGATAATGAAGCTTTCTTT
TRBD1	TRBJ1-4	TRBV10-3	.	CAIRAGQGREKLFF	TGTGCCATCAGAGCGGGACAGGGGAGGGAAAAACTGTTTTTT
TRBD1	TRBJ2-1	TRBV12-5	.	CASGLVRFGGQGKHEQFF	TGTGCTAGTGGTTTGGTACGATTCGGGGGACAGGGGAAGCATGAGCAGTTCTTC
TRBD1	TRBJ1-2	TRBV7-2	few	CASSTGTGLSGYTF	TGTGCCAGCAGCACCGGGACAGGGTTAAGTGGCTACACCTTC
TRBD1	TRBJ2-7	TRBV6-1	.	CASSTQGANEQYF	TGTGCCAGCAGCACACAGGGGGCCAACGAGCAGTACTTC
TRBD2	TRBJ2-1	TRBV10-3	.	CAISESTGGGDNEQFF	TGTGCCATCAGTGAGTCAACCGGGGGGGGCGACAATGAGCAGTTCTTC
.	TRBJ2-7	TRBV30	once	CAWSVLGGLRF	TGTGCCTGGAGTGTACTAGGGGGTCTGCGATTC
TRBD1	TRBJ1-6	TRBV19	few	CASRGQGPYNSPLHF	TGTGCCAGTAGGGGACAGGGCCCCTATAATTCACCCCTCCACTTT
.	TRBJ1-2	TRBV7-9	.	CASSPRGGEGYGYTF	TGTGCCAGCAGCCCCCGGGGAGGGGAGGGCTATGGCTACACCTTC
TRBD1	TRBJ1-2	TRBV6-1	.	CASSETGGILGYTF	TGTGCCAGCAGTGAAACAGGGGGGATCCTTGGCTACACCTTC
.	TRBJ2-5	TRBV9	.	CASSRETQYF	TGTGCCAGCAGCCGGGAGACCCAGTACTTC
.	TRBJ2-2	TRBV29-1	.	CSVEGRGLELFF	TGCAGCGTTGAAGGACGAGGGTTGGAGCTGTTTTTT
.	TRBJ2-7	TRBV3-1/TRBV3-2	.	CASSQDVASNSYEQYF	TGTGCCAGCAGCCAAGATGTGGCTAGCAACTCCTACGAGCAGTACTTC
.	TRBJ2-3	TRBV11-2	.	CASSTHSSGTQYF	TGTGCCAGCAGCACCCATTCCTCGGGTACGCAGTATTTT
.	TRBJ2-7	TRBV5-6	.	CASSFVSYEQYF	TGTGCCAGCAGCTTCGTGTCCTACGAGCAGTACTTC
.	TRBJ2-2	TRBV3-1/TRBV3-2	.	CASTSAGIGELFF	TGTGCCAGCACTTCGGCGGGGATCGGGGAGCTGTTTTTT
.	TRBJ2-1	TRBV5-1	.	CASSLPAENEQFF	TGCGCCAGCAGCTTGCCTGCGGAGAATGAGCAGTTCTTC
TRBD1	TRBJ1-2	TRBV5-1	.	CASSWGQGAANYGYTF	TGCGCCAGCAGCTGGGGACAGGGGGCGGCTAACTATGGCTACACCTTC
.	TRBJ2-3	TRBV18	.	CASSPPSPLDTQYF	TGTGCCAGCTCACCACCTTCTCCGTTGGATACGCAGTATTTT
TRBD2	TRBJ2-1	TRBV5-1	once	CASQSSGRYEQFF	TGCGCCAGCCAGTCTAGCGGGAGATATGAGCAGTTCTTC
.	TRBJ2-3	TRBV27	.	CASSLAGATDTQYF	TGTGCCAGCAGTTTGGCAGGGGCCACAGATACGCAGTATTTT
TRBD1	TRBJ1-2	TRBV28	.	CASSFQGAQGYGYTF	TGTGCCAGCAGTTTTCAGGGGGCGCAAGGATATGGCTACACCTTC
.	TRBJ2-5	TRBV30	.	CAWSVRAGYGETQYF	TGTGCCTGGAGTGTACGTGCGGGGTACGGTGAGACCCAGTACTTC
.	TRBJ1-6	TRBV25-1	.	CASRAMSGYNSPLHF	TGTGCCAGCAGGGCAATGTCGGGATATAATTCACCCCTCCACTTT
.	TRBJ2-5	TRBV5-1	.	CASSWPQGYQETQYF	TGCGCCAGCAGCTGGCCGCAGGGGTACCAAGAGACCCAGTACTTC
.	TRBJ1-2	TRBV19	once	CASSPTGNNYGYTF	TGTGCCAGTAGTCCTACAGGAAATAACTATGGCTACACCTTC
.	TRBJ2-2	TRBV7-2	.	CASSLAPGGNTGELFF	TGTGCCAGCAGCTTAGCGCCCGGAGGGAACACCGGGGAGCTGTTTTTT
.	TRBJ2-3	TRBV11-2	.	CASSLERYTDTQYF	TGTGCCAGCAGCTTAGAGCGGTACACAGATACGCAGTATTTT
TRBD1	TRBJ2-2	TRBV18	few	CASSRTGNGAGELFF	TGTGCCAGCTCACGGACAGGGAATGGCGCCGGGGAGCTGTTTTTT
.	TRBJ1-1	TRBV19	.	CASSATSGTEAFF	TGTGCCAGTAGTGCCACATCAGGGACTGAAGCTTTCTTT
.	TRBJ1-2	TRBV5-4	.	CASSFRESEFYGYTF	TGTGCCAGCAGCTTCCGTGAGTCCGAGTTCTATGGCTACACCTTC